Included here is one T cell receptor (beta chain) sequence, with context. Its antigen is currently not known. Per-base qualities were not stored, and no clone one base away is much larger. These data come from a study of T cell changes during pregnancy in multiple sclerosis (dated by TCRdb to 2018 to 2020). At the level of the whole study: Changes in the T cell repertoire over the course of pregnancy were examined in this study in women with multiple sclerosis.

V is cut by 3 bases and J by 3 bases, and the space between the germline ends is 13 bases. The cysteine opens and the phenylalanine closes a CDR3 of 15 amino acids. Kept here is only the CDR3 DNA, which spans 45 bases and is read in frame from base 1. Per the germline V gene, SGDLS is the CDR1 and YYNGEE is the CDR2. Libraries were built with the immunoSEQ multiplex PCR assay. In its TCRdb copy, this immuneACCESS table keeps in-frame sequences only and misses some clones. Where compared with another copy, unresolved V genes explain less than half of these, and the others have no known cause. In this sample the table shows about 110,000 clones, around nine tenths of which occur a single time. The top ten hold less than 2% of the sample.

The chain is made from TRBV9 and TRBJ2-1; matching of 7 bases hints at TRBD2 as the D gene. The sequence derives from a female donor with multiple sclerosis, enrolled in a pregnancy study. Sample: peripheral blood, taken in the third trimester of pregnancy. Here is the DNA: TGTGCCAGCAGCGGGCGGGAGACAGGCTACAATGAGCAGTTCTTC. Translated, it reads CASSGRETGYNEQFF.